This record covers a single T cell receptor (beta chain). Its antigen is still unknown. Germline is not matched at one junction end, which may reflect a read error. The CDR3 sequence is 14 residues long. Germline CDR1 reads MNHEY; CDR2 reads SMNVEV (reference sequence). This sample is drawn from a study of OX40 agonist ivuxolimab in advanced cancers. Study as a whole: A diagnosis of hepatocellular carcinoma, melanoma, renal cell or head and neck cancer was present in dose-escalation patients. Therapy given before enrollment (anti-PD-1, anti-PD-L1 or anti-CTLA-4) was allowed, and over 35% had some. Findings and limits, study-wide: Dosing at 0.1 to 3.0 mg/kg was accompanied by clonal expansion of CD4+ and CD8+ blood T cells by week 6. Averaging showed that CD8+ T cells had more expanded clones than CD4+ did.

Assay: immunoSEQ multiplex PCR; the TCRdb copy retains only in-frame clones and omits some. This sample has under 85,000 clones, with around 86% found just once. This receptor was taken from an adult with an advanced solid tumor such as melanoma, head and neck, liver or kidney cancer. This sequence joins TRBV27 and TRBJ1-1; D unclear. Source: CD4+ or CD8+ T cells sorted from blood, taken in a trial of the OX40 agonist ivuxolimab. The CDR3 protein is CASSFLDRNAEAFF. Here the CDR3 DNA reads TGTGCCAGCAGTTTCTTGGACCGGAACGCTGAAGCTTTCTTT.